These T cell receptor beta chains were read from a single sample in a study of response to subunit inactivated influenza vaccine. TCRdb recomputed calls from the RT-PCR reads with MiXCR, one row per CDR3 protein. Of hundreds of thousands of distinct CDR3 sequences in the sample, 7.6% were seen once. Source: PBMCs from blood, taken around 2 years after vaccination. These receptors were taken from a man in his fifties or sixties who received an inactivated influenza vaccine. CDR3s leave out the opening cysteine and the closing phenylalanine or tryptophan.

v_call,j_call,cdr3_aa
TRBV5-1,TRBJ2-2,ASSWQGPPTGELF
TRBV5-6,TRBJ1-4,ASSLGLARGDEKLF
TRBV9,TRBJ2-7,ASSVGGTAYEQY
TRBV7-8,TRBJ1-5,ASSFTGALGNQPQH
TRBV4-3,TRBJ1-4,ASSGSAGRNEKLF
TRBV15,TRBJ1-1,ATSREVLNTEAF
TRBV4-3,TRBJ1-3,ASSPLASGGFGNTIY
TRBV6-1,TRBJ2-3,AGAGAISHGTDTQY
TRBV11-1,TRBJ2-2,ASSLESVNTGELF
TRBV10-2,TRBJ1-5,ASSEPSNSNQPQH
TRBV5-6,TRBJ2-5,ASSQRLAGVQETQY
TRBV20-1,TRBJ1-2,SARDPNYGYT
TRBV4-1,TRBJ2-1,ASSRNPGQRFDEQF
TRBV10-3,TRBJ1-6,AISESTVSPLH
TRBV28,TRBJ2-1,ASSYPGLAGSPPYNEQF
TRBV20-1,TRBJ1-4,SARGRGEKLF
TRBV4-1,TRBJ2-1,ASSPSPGGLSSYNEQF
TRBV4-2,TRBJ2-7,ASSREDRGYEQY
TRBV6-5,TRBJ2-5,ASSYSQGRETQY
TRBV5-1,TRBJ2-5,ASSLGWSSGGQETQY
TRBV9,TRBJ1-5,ASSVDLRGQPQH
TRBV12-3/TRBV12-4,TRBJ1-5,ASSSEGGTTSNQPQH
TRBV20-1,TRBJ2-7,SASELSYEQY
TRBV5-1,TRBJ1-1,ASSTEDSMNTEAF
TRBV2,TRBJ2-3,ASSELAGGADTQY
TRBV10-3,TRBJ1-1,ATRQGTTEAF
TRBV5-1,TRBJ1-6,ASSLEGRQDNSPLH
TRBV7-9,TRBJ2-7,ASSVTYEQY
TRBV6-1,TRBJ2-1,ASSNGLVPLNEQF
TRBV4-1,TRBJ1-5,ASSQESHQPQH
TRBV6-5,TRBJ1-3,ASSYRPFGSGNTIY
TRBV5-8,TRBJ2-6,ASSLSVSGANVLT
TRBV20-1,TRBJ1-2,SARSRRTYGYT
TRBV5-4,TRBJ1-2,ASSLDQTRNYGYT
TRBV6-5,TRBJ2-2,ASSWGRANTGELF
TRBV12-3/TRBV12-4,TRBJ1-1,ASSLAAQGTEAF
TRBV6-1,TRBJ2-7,ASSGLPGQGVEQY
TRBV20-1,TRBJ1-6,SAGGGTYNSPLH
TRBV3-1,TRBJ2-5,ASSPNSGRAPQY
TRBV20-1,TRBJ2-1,SAPPWGGSSYNEQF
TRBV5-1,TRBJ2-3,ASSPRTSGGPDTQY
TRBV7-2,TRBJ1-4,ASSLELNEKLF
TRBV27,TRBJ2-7,ASSLQRERAEQY